This TCR beta chain came from a study of low-dose radiotherapy and immunotherapy resistance in tumors. About the study: In Cohort 2, 1 Gy per fraction was delivered every two weeks, for a total of 13 Gy over 26 weeks. Patients were treated with intravenous nivolumab at 240 mg every two weeks and were also dosed with ipilimumab at 1 mg/kg every six weeks. Intravenous cyclophosphamide at 200 mg/m2 preceded radiation and immunotherapy by one day, every two weeks.

This clonotype was counted at least ten times. Alpha and beta chains were covered, as first-strand cDNA relied on TRAV- and TRBV-specific primers. Over around 19 PCR cycles, TCRs were amplified from a constant-region primer and V-primer adapter. One entry per CDR3 protein results from TCRdb running MiXCR on the reads. The table lists roughly 100,000 distinct CDR3 sequences, less than 25% of them singletons. Time point in this sample: after trial treatment. Treatment reported: LDRT plus nivolumab, ipilimumab, low-dose cyclophosphamide and aspirin (RACIN trial). Administered to the donors were nivolumab, ipilimumab, aspirin, low-dose cyclophosphamide and low-dose radiotherapy. The sequence was collected from a male donor with prostate cancer. Sequencing was performed on PBMCs, taken after low-dose radiotherapy plus immunotherapy.

The CDR3 region has the DNA TGTGCCAGTAGTATAGAAGACCAAAGCTCTGGAAACACCATATATTTT. Its translation: CASSIEDQSSGNTIYF. The rearrangement uses TRBV19 and TRBJ1-3; no clear D. The CDR3 runs 16 residues. Trimming cost V 0 bases and J 0 bases, with 9 bases left between them. Per germline, CDR1 LNHDA and CDR2 SQIVND (reference sequence).